This T cell receptor beta chain is from a study of graft-versus-host responses after intestinal transplantation. Overall study results and limits: The highest levels of circulating GvH clones went along with early declines in HvG clones after transplant.

Worth noting for this clone: Its cognate antigen is unknown.

Sequencing used immunoSEQ multiplex PCR; TCRdb keeps in-frame clones, though not all of them. Seen here are 70,000 to 80,000 clones, roughly 87% observed once, and the top ten hold approximately 1.3%. This CDR3 comprises 13 residues. J lost 12 bases, V lost 4 bases, and 10 bases had no gene match. CDR1 is SGDLS, CDR2 YYNGEE, per germline. The chain recombines TRBV9 with TRBJ2-1, with 7 bases lining up with TRBD2. This TCR was sampled from a human donor who received an intestinal transplant. The sequenced sample was unstimulated CD8+ T cells sorted from spleen or lymph node cells, obtained before intestinal transplant. The DNA for the CDR3 is TGTGCCAGCAGCAGTAGCGGGCCCCACCTGCAGTTCTTC. It encodes CASSSSGPHLQFF. Drawing the rest from reference TRBV9 and TRBJ2-1, the complete variable domain is DSGVTQTPKHLITATGQRVTLRCSPRSGDLSVYWYQQSLDQGLQFLIQYYNGEERAKGNILERFSAQQFPDLHSELNLSSLELGDSALYFCASSSSGPHLQFFGPGTRLTVL.